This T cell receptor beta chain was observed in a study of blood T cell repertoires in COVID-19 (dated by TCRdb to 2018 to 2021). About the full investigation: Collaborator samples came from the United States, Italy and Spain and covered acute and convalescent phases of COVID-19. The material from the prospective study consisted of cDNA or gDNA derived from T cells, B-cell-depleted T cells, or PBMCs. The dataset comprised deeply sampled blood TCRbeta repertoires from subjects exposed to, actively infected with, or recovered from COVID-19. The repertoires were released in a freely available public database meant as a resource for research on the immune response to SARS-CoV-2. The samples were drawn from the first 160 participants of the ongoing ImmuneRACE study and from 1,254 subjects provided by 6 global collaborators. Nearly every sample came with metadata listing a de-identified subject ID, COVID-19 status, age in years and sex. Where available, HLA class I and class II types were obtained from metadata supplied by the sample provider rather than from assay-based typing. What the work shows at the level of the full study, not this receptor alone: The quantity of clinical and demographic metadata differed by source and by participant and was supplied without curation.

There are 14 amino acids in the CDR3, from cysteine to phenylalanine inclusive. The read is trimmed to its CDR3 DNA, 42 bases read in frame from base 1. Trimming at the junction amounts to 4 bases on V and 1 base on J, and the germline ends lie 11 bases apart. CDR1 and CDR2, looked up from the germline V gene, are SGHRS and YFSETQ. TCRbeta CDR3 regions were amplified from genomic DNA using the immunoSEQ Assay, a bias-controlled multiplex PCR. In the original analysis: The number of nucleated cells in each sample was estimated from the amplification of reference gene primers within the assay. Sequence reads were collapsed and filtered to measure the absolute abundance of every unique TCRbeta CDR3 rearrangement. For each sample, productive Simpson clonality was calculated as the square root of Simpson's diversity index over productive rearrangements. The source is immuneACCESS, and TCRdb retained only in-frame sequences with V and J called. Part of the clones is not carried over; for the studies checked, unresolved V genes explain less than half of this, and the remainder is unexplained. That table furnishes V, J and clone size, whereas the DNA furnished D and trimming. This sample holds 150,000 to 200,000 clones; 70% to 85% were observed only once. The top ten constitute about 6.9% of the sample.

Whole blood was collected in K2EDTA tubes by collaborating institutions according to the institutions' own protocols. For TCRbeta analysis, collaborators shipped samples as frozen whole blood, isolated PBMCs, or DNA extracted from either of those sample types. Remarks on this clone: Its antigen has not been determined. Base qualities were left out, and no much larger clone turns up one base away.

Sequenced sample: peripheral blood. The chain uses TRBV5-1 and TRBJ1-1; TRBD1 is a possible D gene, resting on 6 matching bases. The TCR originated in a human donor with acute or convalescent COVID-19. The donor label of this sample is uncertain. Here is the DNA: TGCGCCAGCAGCCTACAGGGACCGAACACTGAAGCTTTCTTT. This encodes CASSLQGPNTEAFF.